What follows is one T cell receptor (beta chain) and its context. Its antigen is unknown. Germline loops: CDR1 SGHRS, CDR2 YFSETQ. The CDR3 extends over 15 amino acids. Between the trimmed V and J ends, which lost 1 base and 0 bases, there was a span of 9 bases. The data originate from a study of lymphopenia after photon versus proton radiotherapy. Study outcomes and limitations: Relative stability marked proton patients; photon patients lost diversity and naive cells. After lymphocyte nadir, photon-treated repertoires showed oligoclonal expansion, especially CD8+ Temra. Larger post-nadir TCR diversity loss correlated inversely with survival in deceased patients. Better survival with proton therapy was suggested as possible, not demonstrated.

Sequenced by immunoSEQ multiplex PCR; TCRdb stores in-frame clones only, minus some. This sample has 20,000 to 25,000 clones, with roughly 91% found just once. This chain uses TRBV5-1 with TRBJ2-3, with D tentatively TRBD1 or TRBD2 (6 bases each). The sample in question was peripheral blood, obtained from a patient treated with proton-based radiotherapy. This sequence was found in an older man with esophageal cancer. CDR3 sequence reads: CASSLWGASTDTQYF. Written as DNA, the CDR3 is TGCGCCAGCAGCTTGTGGGGGGCGAGCACAGATACGCAGTATTTT.